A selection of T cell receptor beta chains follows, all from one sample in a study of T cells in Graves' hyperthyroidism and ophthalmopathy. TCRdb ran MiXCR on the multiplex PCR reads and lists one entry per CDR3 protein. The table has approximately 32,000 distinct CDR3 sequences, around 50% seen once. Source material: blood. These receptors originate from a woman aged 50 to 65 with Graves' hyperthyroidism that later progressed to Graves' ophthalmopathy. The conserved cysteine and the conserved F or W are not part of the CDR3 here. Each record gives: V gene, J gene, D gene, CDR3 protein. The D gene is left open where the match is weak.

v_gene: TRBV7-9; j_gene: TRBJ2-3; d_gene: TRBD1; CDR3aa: ASSLAGTGKWAQY
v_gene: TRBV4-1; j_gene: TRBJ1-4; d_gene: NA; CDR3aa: ASSQDPGRSEKLF
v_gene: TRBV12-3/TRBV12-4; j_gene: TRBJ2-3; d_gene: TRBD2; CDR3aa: ASRITGTSGGTDTQY
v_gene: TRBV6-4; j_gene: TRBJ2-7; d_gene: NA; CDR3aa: ASRPPGLEQY
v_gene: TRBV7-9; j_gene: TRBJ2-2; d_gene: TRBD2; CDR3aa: ATSPGLAGGLSGELF
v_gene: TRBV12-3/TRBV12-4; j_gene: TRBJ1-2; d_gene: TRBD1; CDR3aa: ASSTQGTHGYT
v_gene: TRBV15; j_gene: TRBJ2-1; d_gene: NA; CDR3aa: ATSSLERPNEQF
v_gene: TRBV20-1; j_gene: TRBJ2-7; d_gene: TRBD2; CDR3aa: SATSGNYEQY
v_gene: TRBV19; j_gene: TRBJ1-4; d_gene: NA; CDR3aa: ASSRRDNNEKLF
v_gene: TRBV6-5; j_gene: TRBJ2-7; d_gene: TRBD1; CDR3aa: ASSYGGQPPYEQY
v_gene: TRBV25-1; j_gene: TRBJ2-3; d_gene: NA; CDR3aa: ASSAPPPGTDTQY
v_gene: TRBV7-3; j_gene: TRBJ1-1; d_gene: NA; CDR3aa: ASRYETTLNTEAF
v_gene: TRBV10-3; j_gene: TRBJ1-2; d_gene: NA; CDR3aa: AISEQGGYT
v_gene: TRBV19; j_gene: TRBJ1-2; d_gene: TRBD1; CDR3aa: ASSTVNRGSGYT
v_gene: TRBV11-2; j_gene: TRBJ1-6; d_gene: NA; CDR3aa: AVSRGPKSPLH
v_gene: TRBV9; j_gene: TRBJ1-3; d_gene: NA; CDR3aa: ASSVTLAGAAGNTIY
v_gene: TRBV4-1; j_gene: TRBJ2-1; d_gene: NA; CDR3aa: ASSQMTGLSSYNEQF
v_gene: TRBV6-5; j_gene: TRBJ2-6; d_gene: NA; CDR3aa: ASSYAPGANVLT
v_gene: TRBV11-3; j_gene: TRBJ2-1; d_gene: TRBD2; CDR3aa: ASSPIGRGLADYNEQF
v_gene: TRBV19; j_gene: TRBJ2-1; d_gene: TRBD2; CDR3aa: ASSIRGGGTSGRGVYNEQF
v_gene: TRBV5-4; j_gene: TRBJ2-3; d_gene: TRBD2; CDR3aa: ASSLNGGRDTDTQY
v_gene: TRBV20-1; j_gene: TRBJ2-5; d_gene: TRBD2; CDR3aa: SVDLGLAGAWETQY
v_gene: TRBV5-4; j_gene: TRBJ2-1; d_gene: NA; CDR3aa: ASSSSSKALYNEQF
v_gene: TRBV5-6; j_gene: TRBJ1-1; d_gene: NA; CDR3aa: ASTVGGGNTEAF
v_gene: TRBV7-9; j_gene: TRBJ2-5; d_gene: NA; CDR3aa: ASSFPTRTLKETQY
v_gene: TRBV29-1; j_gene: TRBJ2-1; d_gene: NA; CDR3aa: SGSARLVDEQF
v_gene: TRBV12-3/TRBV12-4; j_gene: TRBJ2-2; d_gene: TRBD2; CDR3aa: ASDPSSGRTGELF
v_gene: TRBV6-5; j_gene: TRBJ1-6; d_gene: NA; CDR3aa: ASSYIGTPLH
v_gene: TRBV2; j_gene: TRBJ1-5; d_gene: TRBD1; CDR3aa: ASSEGEGQGERH
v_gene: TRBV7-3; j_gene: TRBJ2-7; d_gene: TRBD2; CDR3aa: ASSLPGTNYEQY
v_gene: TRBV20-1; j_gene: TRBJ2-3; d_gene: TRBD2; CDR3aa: SAPGLAGPDTQY
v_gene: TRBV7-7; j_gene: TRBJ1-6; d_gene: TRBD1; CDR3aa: ASSLGGGASSPLH
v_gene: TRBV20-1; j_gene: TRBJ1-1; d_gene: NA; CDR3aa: SASGYGTEAF
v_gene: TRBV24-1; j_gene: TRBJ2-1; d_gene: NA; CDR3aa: ATSDFDGRENYEQF
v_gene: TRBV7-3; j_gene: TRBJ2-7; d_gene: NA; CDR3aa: ASSLTPGSYEQY
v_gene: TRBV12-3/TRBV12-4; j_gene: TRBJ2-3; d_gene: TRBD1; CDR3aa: ASSLRDSSPPY
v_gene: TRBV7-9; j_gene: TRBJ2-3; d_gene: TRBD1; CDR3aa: ASSLARTGPDTQY
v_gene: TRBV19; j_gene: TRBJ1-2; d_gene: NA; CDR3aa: ASSIRSAKGQGNYGYT
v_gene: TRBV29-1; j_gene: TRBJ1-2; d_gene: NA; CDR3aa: SVGPGDSDYGYT
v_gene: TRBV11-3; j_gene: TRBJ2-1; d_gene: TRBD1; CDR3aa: ASSSRDREQDTQF
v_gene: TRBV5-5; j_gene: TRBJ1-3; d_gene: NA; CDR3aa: ASSASGNTIY
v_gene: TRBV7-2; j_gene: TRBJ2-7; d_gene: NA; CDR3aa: ASSLVGTDSYEQY
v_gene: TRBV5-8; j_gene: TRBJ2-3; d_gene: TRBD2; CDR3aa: ASSLALASGSTDTQY
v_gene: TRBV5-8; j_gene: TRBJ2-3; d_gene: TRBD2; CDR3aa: ASSLRSGGGTDTQY
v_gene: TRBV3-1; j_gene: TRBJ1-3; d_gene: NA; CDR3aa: ASSQGDGNTIY
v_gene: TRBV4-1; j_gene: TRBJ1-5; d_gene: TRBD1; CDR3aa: ASSPSQGAGETQH
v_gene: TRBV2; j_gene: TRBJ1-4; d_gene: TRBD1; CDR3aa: ASRDVGQGSEKLF
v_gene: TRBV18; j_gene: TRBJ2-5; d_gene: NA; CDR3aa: ASSPGQGGRETQY
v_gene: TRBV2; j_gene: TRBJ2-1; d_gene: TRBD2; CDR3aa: ACSEALPGGAGGPNEQF
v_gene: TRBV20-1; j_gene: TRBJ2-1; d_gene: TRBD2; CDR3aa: SARDSGAGGPRDERF
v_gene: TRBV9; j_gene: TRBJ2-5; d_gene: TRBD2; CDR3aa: ASSVDLAGGETQY
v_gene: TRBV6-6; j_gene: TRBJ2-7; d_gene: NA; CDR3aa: ASGESYEQY
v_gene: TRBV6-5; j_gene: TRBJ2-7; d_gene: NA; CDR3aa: ACSYTGRGSEQY
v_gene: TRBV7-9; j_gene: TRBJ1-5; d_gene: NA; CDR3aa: ASSRTGQYNQPQH
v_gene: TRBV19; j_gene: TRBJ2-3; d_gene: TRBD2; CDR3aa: ASSLLTVAGGYDEQY
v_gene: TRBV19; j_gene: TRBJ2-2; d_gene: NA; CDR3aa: ATRLWQGDTGGLF
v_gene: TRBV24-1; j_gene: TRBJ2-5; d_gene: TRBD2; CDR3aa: ATSDLGLAGDWKETQY
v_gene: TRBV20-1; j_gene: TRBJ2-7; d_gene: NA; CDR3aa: SASMRDEQY
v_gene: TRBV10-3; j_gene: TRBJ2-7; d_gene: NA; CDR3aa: ATWGPTRYEQY